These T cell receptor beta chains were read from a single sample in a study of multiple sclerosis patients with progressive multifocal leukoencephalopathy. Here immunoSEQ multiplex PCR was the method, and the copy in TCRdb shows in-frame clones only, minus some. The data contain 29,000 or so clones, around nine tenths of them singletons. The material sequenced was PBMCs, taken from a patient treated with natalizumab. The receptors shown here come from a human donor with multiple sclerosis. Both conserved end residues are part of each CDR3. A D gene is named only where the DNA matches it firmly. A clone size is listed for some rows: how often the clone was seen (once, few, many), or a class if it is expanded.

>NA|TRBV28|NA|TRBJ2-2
CASSLARGELFF
TGTGCCAGCAGTTTGGCGCGGGGGGAGCTGTTTTTT
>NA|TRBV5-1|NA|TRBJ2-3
CASSPGQLGDTQYF
TGCGCCAGCAGCCCAGGACAGTTGGGAGATACGCAGTATTTT
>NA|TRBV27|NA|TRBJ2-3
CASSLQASGGPDTQYF
TGTGCCAGCAGTTTACAGGCTAGTGGAGGTCCAGATACGCAGTATTTT
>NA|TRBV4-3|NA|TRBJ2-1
CASSQFTSGYNEQFF
TGCGCCAGCAGCCAATTTACCAGCGGCTACAATGAGCAGTTCTTC
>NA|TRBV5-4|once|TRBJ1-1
CASSFAGTKLEAFF
TGTGCCAGCAGCTTTGCCGGGACTAAGCTTGAAGCTTTCTTT
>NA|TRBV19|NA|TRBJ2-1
CASSADPYNEQFF
TGTGCCAGTAGTGCGGACCCTTACAATGAGCAGTTCTTC
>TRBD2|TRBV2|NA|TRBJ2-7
CASSELGLAYEQYF
TGTGCCAGCAGTGAATTAGGACTAGCCTACGAGCAGTACTTC
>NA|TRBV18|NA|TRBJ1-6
CASSPQGTGNSPLHF
TGTGCCAGCTCACCACAGGGGACGGGGAATTCACCCCTCCACTTT
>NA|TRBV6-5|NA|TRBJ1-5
CASSTSPNQPQHF
NA
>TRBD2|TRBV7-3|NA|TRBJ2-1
CASSKPGLAGSPNEQFF
TGTGCCAGCAGCAAACCCGGGCTAGCGGGGTCTCCCAATGAGCAGTTCTTC
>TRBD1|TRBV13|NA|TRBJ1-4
CASSLSPGGNNEKLFF
TGTGCCAGCAGCTTATCCCCAGGGGGCAATAATGAAAAACTGTTTTTT
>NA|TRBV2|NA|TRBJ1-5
CASSVTGANQPQHF
TGTGCCAGCAGTGTAACTGGGGCTAATCAGCCCCAGCATTTT
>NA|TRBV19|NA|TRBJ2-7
CASSMPLGTDTYEQYF
TGTGCCAGTAGTATGCCCTTGGGGACTGACACCTACGAGCAGTACTTC
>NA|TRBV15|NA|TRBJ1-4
CATSRDLGGLTEKLFF
TGTGCCACCAGCAGAGATTTGGGGGGGCTAACGGAAAAACTGTTTTTT
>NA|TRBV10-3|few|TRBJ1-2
CAISERGGSNYGYTF
TGTGCCATCAGTGAGCGGGGGGGATCTAACTATGGCTACACCTTC
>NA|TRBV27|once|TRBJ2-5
CASSGAGETQYF
TGTGCCAGCTCGGGCGCCGGGGAGACCCAGTACTTC
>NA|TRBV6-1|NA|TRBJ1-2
CASSEALGLLLYGYTF
TGTGCCAGCAGTGAAGCCCTCGGACTGCTCCTCTATGGCTACACCTTC
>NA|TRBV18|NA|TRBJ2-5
CASSPGVGAGRETQYF
TGTGCCAGCTCACCCGGAGTAGGGGCGGGCAGGGAGACCCAGTACTTC
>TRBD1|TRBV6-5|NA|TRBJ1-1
CASSPETGRDTEAFF
TGTGCCAGCAGCCCCGAGACAGGGAGGGACACTGAAGCTTTCTTT
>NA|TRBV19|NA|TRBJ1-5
CASRKGGQPQHF
TGTGCCAGTAGAAAAGGGGGTCAGCCCCAGCATTTT
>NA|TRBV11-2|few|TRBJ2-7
CASTIGPSRDHEQYF
TGTGCCAGCACCATAGGGCCCTCTAGGGACCACGAGCAGTACTTC
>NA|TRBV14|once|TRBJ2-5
CASSPRLTPRETQYF
TGTGCCAGCAGCCCCCGACTCACACCAAGAGAGACCCAGTACTTC
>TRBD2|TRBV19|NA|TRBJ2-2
CASSSLAGLNTGELFF
TGTGCCAGTAGTTCTCTAGCGGGGTTGAACACCGGGGAGCTGTTTTTT
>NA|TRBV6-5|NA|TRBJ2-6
CASTACAGANVLTF
TGTGCCTCAACGGCCTGTGCTGGGGCCAACGTCCTGACTTTC
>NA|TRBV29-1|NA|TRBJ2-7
CSVEQGTSYEQYF
TGCAGCGTTGAGCAGGGAACCTCCTACGAGCAGTACTTC
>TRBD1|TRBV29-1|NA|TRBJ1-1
CSVVGTGQMNTEAFF
TGCAGCGTCGTCGGGACAGGTCAAATGAACACTGAAGCTTTCTTT
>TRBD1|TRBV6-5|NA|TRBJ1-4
CASSLDRAVNEKLFF
TGTGCCAGCAGCCTCGACAGGGCTGTGAATGAAAAACTGTTTTTT
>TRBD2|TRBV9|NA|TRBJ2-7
CASSPSGRATYEQYF
TGTGCCAGCAGCCCGAGCGGGAGGGCTACGTACGAGCAGTACTTC
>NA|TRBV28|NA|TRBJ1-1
CASSSGSEAFF
TGTGCCAGCAGTTCGGGCAGTGAAGCTTTCTTT
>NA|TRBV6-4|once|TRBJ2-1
CASSAGSGFPQFF
TGTGCCAGCAGTGCGGGCTCTGGCTTCCCGCAGTTCTTC
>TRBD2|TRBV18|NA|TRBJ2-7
CASSPGRERSYEQYF
TGTGCCAGCTCACCAGGGAGGGAGCGCTCCTACGAGCAGTACTTC